The sequence of this T cell receptor (beta chain) was determined in a study of CD8+ T cells in alopecia areata. As concerns this clone: Each gene name is a mouse one. The observed sequence ends 4 residues before the CDR3 terminus, with the missing tail filled in from the germline J gene. Within the sample, other DNA sequences also encode this same CDR3.

Pooled cutaneous lymph node cells were sorted using CD4, CD8alpha, NKG2D, NKG2ACE and other markers. cDNA serving as the sequencing template came from extracted, reverse transcribed RNA. Sequencing was performed with immunoSEQ multiplex PCR; in TCRdb, only in-frame clones are kept and a portion is missing. The sample presents approximately 300,000 clones, none singletons. The trim removed 3 bases at V and 4 bases at J, leaving 1 base unmatched. Germline V gene lookup returns CDR1 NSQYPW and CDR2 LRSPGD (reference sequence). The CDR3 extends over 14 amino acids. Sequenced sample: CD4+ T cells sorted from a lymph node. The clonotype comes from a C3H/HeJ mouse with alopecia areata. The mouse line has the MHC haplotype H2-k. This chain links TRBV1 with TRBJ2-1; 9 bases agree with TRBD1. Partial CDR3 DNA: TGCACCTGCAGTGCGACAGGGGGGTATGCT. It codes for CTCSATGGYA. The entire CDR3 reads CTCSATGGYAEQFF.